These T cell receptor beta chains were read from a single sample in a study of T cell repertoires in cytomegalovirus infection. Via MiXCR, TCRdb re-called the reads, giving one row per CDR3 protein. The repertoire holds 210,000 or so distinct CDR3 sequences, about 7% seen once, with around 6.9% in the top ten. Sequenced: PBMCs. These receptors all stem from a human donor in good health (CMV status not recorded). Some clones in this sample may be carry-over from other donors' samples. Both conserved end residues are part of each CDR3. The D gene is left open where the match is weak. Clone size is not always given. Where it is, it says once, few, many or a class for expanded clones.

clone_size	v_call	d_call	j_call	cdr3_aa	cdr3_nt
many	TRBV6-2/TRBV6-3	TRBD1	TRBJ1-2	CASSYSTRQGSYGYTF	TGTGCCAGCAGTTACTCGACGCGACAGGGGAGCTATGGCTACACCTTC
many	TRBV5-5	-	TRBJ2-3	CASSLQKTTDTQYF	TGTGCCAGCAGCTTGCAAAAGACCACAGATACGCAGTATTTT
-	TRBV14	-	TRBJ1-1	CASSHQTGQNTEAFF	TGTGCCAGCAGCCACCAGACAGGCCAGAACACTGAAGCTTTCTTT
many	TRBV28	-	TRBJ2-5	CASSLIATDQETQYF	TGTGCCAGCAGTTTAATAGCGACAGACCAAGAGACCCAGTACTTC
many	TRBV20-1	-	TRBJ2-2	CSAPGTLNTGELFF	TGCAGTGCTCCCGGGACACTGAACACCGGGGAGCTGTTTTTT
many	TRBV7-2	-	TRBJ1-1	CASSLLTLNTEAFF	TGTGCCAGCAGCTTGTTGACACTGAACACTGAAGCTTTCTTT
many	TRBV7-6	-	TRBJ1-2	CASSLGTASSGYTF	TGTGCCAGCAGCTTAGGGACCGCCTCGTCTGGCTACACCTTC
few	TRBV10-3	-	TRBJ1-1	CAISGAGSLNTEAFF	TGTGCCATCAGTGGGGCCGGGTCCTTGAACACTGAAGCTTTCTTT
many	TRBV7-9	-	TRBJ1-1	CASSWWTENTEAFF	TGTGCCAGCAGCTGGTGGACAGAGAACACTGAAGCTTTCTTT
many	TRBV6-2/TRBV6-3	-	TRBJ1-5	CASSYRGQASNQPQHF	TGTGCCAGCAGTTACCGGGGGCAGGCGAGCAATCAGCCCCAGCATTTT
many	TRBV11-3	TRBD2	TRBJ2-2	CASSMSLAGEPPTGELFF	TGTGCCAGCAGCATGTCACTAGCGGGGGAACCCCCCACCGGGGAGCTGTTTTTT
many	TRBV2	TRBD1	TRBJ1-4	CASRDRAVNEKLFF	TGTGCCAGCAGGGACAGGGCAGTGAATGAAAAACTGTTTTTT
many	TRBV7-2	-	TRBJ1-2	CASSATTGETYGYTF	TGTGCCAGCAGCGCCACTACGGGCGAAACCTATGGCTACACCTTC
many	TRBV28	-	TRBJ1-1	CASSLPVLTEAFF	TGTGCCAGCAGTTTACCAGTCCTCACTGAAGCTTTCTTT
many	TRBV19	TRBD1	TRBJ1-3	CASRQGGGNTIYF	TGTGCCAGTCGACAGGGAGGTGGAAACACCATATATTTT
many	TRBV28	-	TRBJ1-2	CASRDLNYGYTF	TGTGCCAGCAGGGACCTTAACTATGGCTACACCTTC